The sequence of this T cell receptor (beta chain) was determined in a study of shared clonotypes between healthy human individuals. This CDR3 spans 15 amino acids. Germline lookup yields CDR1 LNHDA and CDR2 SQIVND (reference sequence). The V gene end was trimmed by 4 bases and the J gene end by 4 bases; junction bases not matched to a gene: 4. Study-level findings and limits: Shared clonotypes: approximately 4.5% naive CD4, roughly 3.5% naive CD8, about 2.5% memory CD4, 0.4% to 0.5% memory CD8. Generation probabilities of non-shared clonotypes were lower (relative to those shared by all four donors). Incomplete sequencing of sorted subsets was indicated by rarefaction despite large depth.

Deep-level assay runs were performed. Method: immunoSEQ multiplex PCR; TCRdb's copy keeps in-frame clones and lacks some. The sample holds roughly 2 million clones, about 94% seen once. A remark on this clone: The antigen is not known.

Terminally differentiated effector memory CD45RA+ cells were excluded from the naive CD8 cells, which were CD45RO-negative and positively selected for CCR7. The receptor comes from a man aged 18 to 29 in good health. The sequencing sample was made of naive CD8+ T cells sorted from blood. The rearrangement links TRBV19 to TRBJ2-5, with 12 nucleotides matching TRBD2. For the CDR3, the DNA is TGTGCCAGTAGTACTCTAGCGGGAGGGGGAGAGACCCAGTACTTC. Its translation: CASSTLAGGGETQYF.